What follows are 27 T cell receptor beta chains derived from one specimen sequenced in a study of Ad26.COV2.S vaccination and SARS-CoV-2 variants (dated by TCRdb to about 2021). This specimen's treatment or condition label, interpreted: some 20 received Ad26.COV2.S at low or high dose, single or two shots; several received placebo; per-sample allocation not given. Repertoires of vaccine and placebo recipients were sequenced from samples collected on day 63 after the first injection. Library creation used the immunoSEQ multiplex PCR assay. This immuneACCESS table, as held by TCRdb, lists in-frame sequences with V and J called but not all clones. Of the missing ones, under half trace to an unresolved V gene in checked studies; the others have no known cause. The sample table shows roughly 420,000 clones, and approximately 88% are seen once. The ten largest account for less than 4.5% of the sample.

Sequenced material: peripheral blood, taken in a trial of Ad26.COV2.S vaccine versus placebo. These receptors came from a person aged 18-65 years who received the Ad26.COV2.S COVID-19 vaccine or a placebo.

This clone was found many times. V is TRBV9 and J is TRBJ2-7; the match to TRBD1 covers 8 bases. The V gene end was trimmed by 0 bases and the J gene end by 3 bases; junction bases not matched to a gene: 2. Germline CDR1 SGDLS, CDR2 YYNGEE. The CDR3 extends over 14 amino acids. The CDR3: CASSVGTGNYEQYF. Written as DNA, the CDR3 is TGTGCCAGCAGCGTAGGGACAGGGAACTACGAGCAGTACTTC.

The chain carries TRBV11-1 and TRBJ2-2; the D gene is possibly TRBD2 (6 bases). The CDR3 runs 15 residues. With 3 bases removed from V and 4 bases from J, the gap between germline ends came to 12 bases. Germline V gives CDR1 SGHAT, CDR2 FQDESV (reference sequence). CDR3 bases: TGTGCCAGCAGCTTGAGGCAGGGAGGCACCGGGGAGCTGTTTTTT. It yields the protein CASSLRQGGTGELFF.

This chain connects TRBV6-1 to TRBJ1-4; D may be TRBD1 (5 bases). Trimming left V 2 bases short and J 7 bases short, with 5 bases between. The CDR3 has 12 amino acids. Per germline, CDR1 MNHNS and CDR2 SASEGT. CDR3 sequence reads: CASSERGEKLFF. The CDR3 nucleotides read TGTGCCAGCAGTGAAAGGGGTGAAAAACTGTTTTTT.

This chain uses TRBV7-8 with TRBJ1-4; D gene uncertain. The CDR3 totals 15 residues. Germline V lookup: CDR1 SGHVS, CDR2 FQNEAQ. The V gene lost 2 bases and the J gene lost 7 bases, with 14 bases spanning the gap. CDR3: CASSLMSGNGEKLFF. CDR3 nucleotides: TGTGCCAGCAGCTTAATGTCCGGTAATGGTGAAAAACTGTTTTTT.

This chain uses TRBV4-1 with TRBJ1-1, with 7 nucleotides matching TRBD1. V shed 1 base, J shed 2 bases, and the junction held 4 bases outside the gene matches. From germline, CDR1 is MGHRA and CDR2 YSYEKL. There are 15 residues in the CDR3. The CDR3 region is CASSQVAGGNTEAFF. CDR3 bases: TGCGCCAGCAGCCAAGTAGCAGGGGGAAACACTGAAGCTTTCTTT.

The chain uses TRBV5-3 and TRBJ1-2, with D hard to call. TRBV5-3 is an ORF; its function is uncertain. The CDR3 extends over 15 amino acids. V was shortened by 0 bases and J by 4 bases, with 13 bases between the two germline ends. CDR3 sequence reads: CARSLVLGEAYGYTF. Here the CDR3 DNA reads TGTGCCAGAAGCTTGGTTCTGGGAGAGGCCTATGGCTACACCTTC.

The chain carries TRBV15 and TRBJ2-7; TRBD2 is a possible D gene (6 bases). CDR3 length: 15 residues. Germline V lookup: CDR1 LNHNV, CDR2 YYDKDF (reference sequence). V dropped 5 bases and J dropped 1 base, with 15 bases sitting between them. CDR3 DNA: TGTGCCACCAGCGGTGCAGGGACTCCATCCTACGAGCAGTACTTC. This codes for CATSGAGTPSYEQYF.

The rearrangement links TRBV28 to TRBJ1-1; 8 bases line up with TRBD1. Germline V gene data show CDR1 as MDHEN and CDR2 as SYDVKM. V lost 6 bases to trimming and J lost 4 bases; unmatched junction nucleotides: 10. The CDR3 length is 15 residues. CDR3 in amino acids: CASRRTQGALTEAFF. CDR3 in DNA: TGTGCCAGCAGGCGAACCCAGGGGGCTCTCACTGAAGCTTTCTTT.

This rearrangement joins TRBV28 to TRBJ1-6, with D perhaps matching TRBD1 (5 bases). The CDR3 is 16 amino acids. V lost 4 bases and J 0 bases, leaving 10 bases between the germline ends. Germline V lookup: CDR1 MDHEN, CDR2 SYDVKM. The DNA for the CDR3 is TGTGCCAGCAGTTCCCACAGGAGCTCCTATAATTCACCCCTCCACTTT. Its protein product is CASSSHRSSYNSPLHF.

This rearrangement joins TRBV11-1 to TRBJ2-1; TRBD2 aligns across 7 bases. The CDR3 is 15 residues long. Germline V gene lookup returns CDR1 SGHAT and CDR2 FQDESV (reference sequence). V trimming: 6 bases; J trimming: 2 bases; junction bases outside the gene matches: 7. The CDR3 loop reads CASSFTGGPYNEQFF. In DNA, the CDR3 is TGTGCCAGCAGTTTCACGGGGGGACCCTACAATGAGCAGTTCTTC.

This clone was counted a single time. The rearrangement uses TRBV6-7 and TRBJ2-5; D is unclear. TRBV6-7 is designated an ORF whose function remains uncertain. The CDR3 totals 15 residues. The V end lost 4 bases, the J end lost 9 bases, and 21 bases lay between the germline ends. DNA of the CDR3: TGTGCCAGCAGTTCATTGGCCGCCGAACTGAGACCCCAGTACTTC. This translates into CASSSLAAELRPQYF.

This chain links TRBV30 with TRBJ2-2; 10 nucleotides agree with TRBD2. This CDR3 has 16 residues. The germline CDR1 and CDR2 sequences are GTSNPN and SVGIG (reference sequence). The V gene end was trimmed by 1 base and the J gene end by 3 bases; junction bases not matched to a gene: 5. The CDR3 DNA follows: TGTGCCTGGAGTGACGAGCGGGGGGGTTACACCGGGGAGCTGTTTTTT. Translated, it gives CAWSDERGGYTGELFF. The full variable domain, rest sourced from reference TRBV30 and TRBJ2-2, is SQTIHQWPATLVQPVGSPLSLECTVEGTSNPNLYWYRQAAGRGLQLLFYSVGIGQISSEVPQNLSASRPQDRQFILSSKKLLLSDSGFYLCAWSDERGGYTGELFFGEGSRLTVL.

The rearrangement uses TRBV3-1 (or the pseudogene TRBV3-2) and TRBJ2-7, with D possibly being TRBD2 (5 bases). CDR1 LGHDT and CDR2 YNNKEL come from the germline V gene (reference sequence). The V end was cut by 1 base, the J end by 5 bases, with 12 bases between. The CDR3 runs to 14 residues. This CDR3 reads CASSQAYGNHEQYF. Written as DNA, the CDR3 is TGTGCCAGCAGCCAAGCTTACGGGAACCACGAGCAGTACTTC.

The V and J genes are TRBV4-1 and TRBJ2-7; D is ambiguous. Deletions cut 0 bases from V and 4 bases from J, with 13 bases between. The CDR3 consists of 15 residues. The germline V gene encodes CDR1 MGHRA and CDR2 YSYEKL. The CDR3 DNA sequence: TGCGCCAGCAGCCAAGATGGGCAGTTCCATTACGAGCAGTACTTC. Translating it yields CASSQDGQFHYEQYF.

The chain couples TRBV19 to TRBJ2-7; a weak D match, TRBD2 (6 bases). From germline, CDR1 is LNHDA and CDR2 SQIVND (reference sequence). This CDR3 is built from 13 residues. V was cut by 6 bases and J by 2 bases, with 11 bases left in between. CDR3 region: CASSAPGAYEQYF. DNA for the CDR3: TGTGCCAGTAGCGCCCCGGGGGCCTACGAGCAGTACTTC.

The rearrangement joins TRBV2 to TRBJ2-2, with D tentatively TRBD1 or TRBD2 (5 bases each). The CDR3 has 14 residues. The germline CDR1 and CDR2 sequences are SNHLY and FYNNEI. The V end lost 4 bases, the J end lost 4 bases, and 10 bases lay between the germline ends. CDR3 loop: CASSVSGTTGELFF. CDR3 in DNA: TGTGCCAGCAGTGTGTCAGGGACCACCGGGGAGCTGTTTTTT. Variable domain in full (rest from reference TRBV2 and TRBJ2-2): EPEVTQTPSHQVTQMGQEVILRCVPISNHLYFYWYRQILGQKVEFLVSFYNNEISEKSEIFDDQFSVERPDGSNFTLKIRSTKLEDSAMYFCASSVSGTTGELFFGEGSRLTVL.

V usage is TRBV4-3 and J usage is TRBJ2-1; 9 bases map to TRBD2. There are 16 residues in the CDR3. The J segment lost 8 bases and the V segment lost 0 bases, leaving 8 bases of the junction unmatched. Germline V lookup: CDR1 LGHNA, CDR2 YSLEER. The CDR3 loop is CASSQEGLAYDDEQFF. The CDR3 nucleotides read TGCGCCAGCAGCCAAGAGGGACTAGCTTATGATGATGAGCAGTTCTTC.

The V and J genes are TRBV7-8 and TRBJ1-5; weak D call: TRBD1 (5 bases). V dropped 5 bases and J dropped 5 bases, with 13 bases sitting between them. There are 14 residues in the CDR3. Germline loops: CDR1 SGHVS, CDR2 FQNEAQ. CDR3 in DNA: TGTGCCAGCAGCGATCGACAGTCCTATCAGCCCCAGCATTTT. Amino acid sequence: CASSDRQSYQPQHF.

This clone came up once. The CDR3 region has the DNA TGTGCCAGCAGTTTATTGGACGGGCGTTCTAACTATGGCTACACCTTC. Its translation is CASSLLDGRSNYGYTF. The chain recombines TRBV27 with TRBJ1-2, with no clear D. The CDR3 sequence is 16 residues long. V dropped 1 base and J dropped 0 bases, with 12 bases sitting between them. The germline CDR1 and CDR2 sequences are MNHEY and SMNVEV (reference sequence).

The chain has TRBV19 and TRBJ1-1, with 7 bases fitting TRBD1. The CDR3 totals 16 residues. Germline values: CDR1 LNHDA, CDR2 SQIVND (reference sequence). V dropped 0 bases and J dropped 4; count of bases not matched to a gene: 8. The DNA of the CDR3 is TGTGCCAGTAGTATAGAGTGGGCGGGACAGAGCACTGAAGCTTTCTTT. The encoded protein is CASSIEWAGQSTEAFF.

The V call is TRBV2, the J call TRBJ2-2, with TRBD1 as a possible D gene (6 bases). V was trimmed by 8 bases and J by 0 bases, leaving 13 bases between them. The germline V gene encodes CDR1 SNHLY and CDR2 FYNNEI. The CDR3 runs to 15 residues. CDR3 protein: CASHRARANTGELFF. CDR3 DNA sequence: TGTGCCAGCCACAGGGCTCGGGCGAACACCGGGGAGCTGTTTTTT. Drawing the rest from reference TRBV2 and TRBJ2-2, the complete variable domain is EPEVTQTPSHQVTQMGQEVILRCVPISNHLYFYWYRQILGQKVEFLVSFYNNEISEKSEIFDDQFSVERPDGSNFTLKIRSTKLEDSAMYFCASHRARANTGELFFGEGSRLTVL.

This chain links TRBV27 with TRBJ1-3, with 10 nucleotides matching TRBD1. Germline values: CDR1 MNHEY, CDR2 SMNVEV (reference sequence). This CDR3 comprises 15 residues. The trim removed 5 bases at V and 6 bases at J, leaving 7 bases unmatched. The CDR3 sequence: CASSPGTGVANTIYF. For the CDR3, the DNA is TGTGCCAGCAGTCCCGGGACAGGGGTTGCAAACACCATATATTTT.

The chain recombines TRBV7-8 with TRBJ2-3; 7 bases align to TRBD2. Trimming at V came to 5 bases and at J to 2 bases, leaving 7 bases not matched to a gene. Germline loops: CDR1 SGHVS, CDR2 FQNEAQ. The CDR3 spans 15 residues. Here the CDR3 reads CASSPASGVTDTQYF. CDR3 coding DNA: TGTGCCAGCAGCCCCGCCAGCGGGGTCACAGATACGCAGTATTTT.

This chain links TRBV7-9 with TRBJ2-3; D is tentatively TRBD1 or TRBD2 (5 bases each). Trimming took off 2 bases at V and 2 bases at J, with 8 bases between the two ends. Germline values: CDR1 SEHNR, CDR2 FQNEAQ (reference sequence). This CDR3 is 14 amino acids long. The CDR3 here is CASSLPGTTDTQYF. In DNA, the CDR3 is TGTGCCAGCAGCTTACCAGGGACCACAGATACGCAGTATTTT.

This chain connects TRBV6-4 to TRBJ1-6; no reliable D call. This CDR3 contains 13 residues. Per germline, CDR1 MRHNA and CDR2 SNTAGT. Deletions cut 4 bases from V and 6 bases from J, with 7 bases between. The CDR3 DNA follows: TGTGCCAGCAGTGTGGACGGTAATTCACCCCTCCACTTT. Its protein is CASSVDGNSPLHF.

Here the CDR3 DNA reads TGCGCCAGCAGCCGAGACCCGGACAGGGCCGGGGAGCAGTACTTC. Its protein product is CASSRDPDRAGEQYF. The genes are TRBV4-3 and TRBJ2-7, with TRBD1 matching 8 bases. J gave up 7 bases and V 4 bases, and 12 bases lay outside the gene matches. Per germline, CDR1 LGHNA and CDR2 YSLEER. The CDR3 length is 15 residues.

This chain joins TRBV5-5 and TRBJ1-1; D is uncertain. Germline V lookup: CDR1 SGHKS, CDR2 YYEKEE (reference sequence). With 5 bases removed from V and 1 base from J, the gap between germline ends came to 12 bases. This CDR3 has 14 residues. This CDR3 is CASSLELRNTEAFF. As DNA, the CDR3 is TGTGCCAGCAGTCTTGAACTCAGGAACACTGAAGCTTTCTTT.